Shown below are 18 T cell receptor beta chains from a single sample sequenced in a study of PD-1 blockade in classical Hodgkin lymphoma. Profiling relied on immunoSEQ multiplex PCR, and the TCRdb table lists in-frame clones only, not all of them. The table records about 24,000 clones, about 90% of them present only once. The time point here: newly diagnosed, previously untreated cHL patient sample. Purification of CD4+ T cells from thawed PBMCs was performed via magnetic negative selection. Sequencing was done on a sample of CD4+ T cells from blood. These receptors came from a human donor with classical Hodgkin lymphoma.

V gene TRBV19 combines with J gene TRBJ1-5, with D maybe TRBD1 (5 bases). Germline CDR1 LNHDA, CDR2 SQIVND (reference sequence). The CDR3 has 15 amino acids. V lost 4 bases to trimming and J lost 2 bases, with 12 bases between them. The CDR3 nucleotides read TGTGCCAGTAGTACTCAGACAGCTGGCAATCAGCCCCAGCATTTT. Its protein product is CASSTQTAGNQPQHF. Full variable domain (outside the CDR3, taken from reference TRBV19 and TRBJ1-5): DGGITQSPKYLFRKEGQNVTLSCEQNLNHDAMYWYRQDPGQGLRLIYYSQIVNDFQKGDIAEGYSVSREKKESFPLTVTSAQKNPTAFYLCASSTQTAGNQPQHFGDGTRLSIL.

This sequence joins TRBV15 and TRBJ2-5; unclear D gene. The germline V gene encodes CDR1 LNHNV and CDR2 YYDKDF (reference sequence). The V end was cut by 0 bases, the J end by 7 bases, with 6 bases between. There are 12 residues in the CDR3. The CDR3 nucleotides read TGTGCCACCAGCAGAGATGTAGGGACCCAGTACTTC. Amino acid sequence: CATSRDVGTQYF.

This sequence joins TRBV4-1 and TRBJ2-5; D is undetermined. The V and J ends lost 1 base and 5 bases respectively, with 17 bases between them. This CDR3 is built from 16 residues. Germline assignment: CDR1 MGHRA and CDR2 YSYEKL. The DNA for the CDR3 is TGCGCCAGCAGCCAAGTTGGACGGACCGCATCGGAGACCCAGTACTTC. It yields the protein CASSQVGRTASETQYF.

The CDR3: CASSPGTGGNTIYF. CDR3 DNA sequence: TGTGCCAGCAGCCCCGGGACAGGAGGAAACACCATATATTTT. The rearrangement uses TRBV6-5 and TRBJ1-3; the match to TRBD1 covers 8 bases. Germline CDR1 reads MNHEY; CDR2 reads SVGAGI. The CDR3 loop spans 14 amino acids. V lost 6 bases and J lost 4; bases outside the gene matches: 5.

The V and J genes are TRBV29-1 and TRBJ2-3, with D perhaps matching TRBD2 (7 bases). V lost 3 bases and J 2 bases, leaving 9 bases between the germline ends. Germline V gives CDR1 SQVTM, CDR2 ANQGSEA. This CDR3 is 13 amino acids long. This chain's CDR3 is CSVEGGATDTQYF. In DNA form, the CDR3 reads TGCAGCGTTGAGGGGGGGGCCACAGATACGCAGTATTTT.

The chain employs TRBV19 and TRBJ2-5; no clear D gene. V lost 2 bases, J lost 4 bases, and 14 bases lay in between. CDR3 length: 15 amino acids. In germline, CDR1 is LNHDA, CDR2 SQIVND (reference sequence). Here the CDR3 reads CASSITWSRTETQYF. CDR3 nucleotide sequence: TGTGCCAGTAGTATAACCTGGTCGAGGACAGAGACCCAGTACTTC.

The CDR3 DNA is TGCAGCGTCGAGACAGGGGCAGATACGCAGTATTTT. As protein: CSVETGADTQYF. The gene calls are TRBV29-1 and TRBJ2-3, with 8 bases aligning to TRBD1. Per the germline V gene, CDR1 is SQVTM and CDR2 is ANQGSEA. The V and J ends lost 6 bases and 4 bases, in that order; junction bases with no gene match: 3. There are 12 residues in the CDR3.

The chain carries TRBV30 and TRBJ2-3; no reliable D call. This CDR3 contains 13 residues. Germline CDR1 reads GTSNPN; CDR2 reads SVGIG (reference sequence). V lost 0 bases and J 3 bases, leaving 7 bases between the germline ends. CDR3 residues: CAWSVARTDTQYF. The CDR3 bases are TGTGCCTGGAGTGTAGCCAGGACAGATACGCAGTATTTT.

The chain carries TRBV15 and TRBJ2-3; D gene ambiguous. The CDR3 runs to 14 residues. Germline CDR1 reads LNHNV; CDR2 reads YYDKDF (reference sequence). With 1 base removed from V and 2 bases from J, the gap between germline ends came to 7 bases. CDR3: CATSRGGTTDTQYF. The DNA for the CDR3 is TGTGCCACCAGCAGAGGTGGCACCACAGATACGCAGTATTTT.

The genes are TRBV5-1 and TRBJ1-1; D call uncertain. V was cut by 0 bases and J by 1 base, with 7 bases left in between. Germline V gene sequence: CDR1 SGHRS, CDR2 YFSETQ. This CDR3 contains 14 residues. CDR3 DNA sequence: TGCGCCAGCAGCTTGGCAAACAGGAACACTGAAGCTTTCTTT. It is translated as CASSLANRNTEAFF.

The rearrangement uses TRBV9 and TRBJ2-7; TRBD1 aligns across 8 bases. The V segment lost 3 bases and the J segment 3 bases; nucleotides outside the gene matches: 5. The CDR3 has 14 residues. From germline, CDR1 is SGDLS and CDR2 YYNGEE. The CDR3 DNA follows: TGTGCCAGCAGCGCGGAGGACAGGGACTACGAGCAGTACTTC. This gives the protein CASSAEDRDYEQYF. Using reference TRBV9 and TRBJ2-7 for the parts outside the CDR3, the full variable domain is DSGVTQTPKHLITATGQRVTLRCSPRSGDLSVYWYQQSLDQGLQFLIQYYNGEERAKGNILERFSAQQFPDLHSELNLSSLELGDSALYFCASSAEDRDYEQYFGPGTRLTVT.

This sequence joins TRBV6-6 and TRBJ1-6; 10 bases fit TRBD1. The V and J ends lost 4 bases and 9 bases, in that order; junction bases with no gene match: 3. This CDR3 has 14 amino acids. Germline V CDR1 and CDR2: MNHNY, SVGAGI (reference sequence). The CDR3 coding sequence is TGTGCCAGCAGTTTAGGGGACAGGGGTTCACCCCTCCACTTT. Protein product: CASSLGDRGSPLHF.

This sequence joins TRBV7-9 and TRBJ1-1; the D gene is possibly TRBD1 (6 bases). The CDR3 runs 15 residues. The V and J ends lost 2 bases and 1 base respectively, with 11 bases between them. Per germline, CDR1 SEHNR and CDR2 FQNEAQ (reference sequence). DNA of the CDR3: TGTGCCAGCAGCTTAAGCAGGGACACGAACACTGAAGCTTTCTTT. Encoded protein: CASSLSRDTNTEAFF.

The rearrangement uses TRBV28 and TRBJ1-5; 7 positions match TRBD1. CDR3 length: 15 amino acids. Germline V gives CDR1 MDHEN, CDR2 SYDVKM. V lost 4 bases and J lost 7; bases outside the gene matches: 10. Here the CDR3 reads CASSYNRGSAQPQHF. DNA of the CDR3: TGTGCCAGCAGTTATAACAGGGGATCGGCACAGCCCCAGCATTTT.

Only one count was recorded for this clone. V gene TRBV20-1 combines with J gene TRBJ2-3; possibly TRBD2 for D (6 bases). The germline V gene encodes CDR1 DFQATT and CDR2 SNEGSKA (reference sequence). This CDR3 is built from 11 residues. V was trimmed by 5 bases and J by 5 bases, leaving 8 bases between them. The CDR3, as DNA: TGCAGTGCTGCGGGGAAAGATACGCAGTATTTT. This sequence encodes CSAAGKDTQYF.

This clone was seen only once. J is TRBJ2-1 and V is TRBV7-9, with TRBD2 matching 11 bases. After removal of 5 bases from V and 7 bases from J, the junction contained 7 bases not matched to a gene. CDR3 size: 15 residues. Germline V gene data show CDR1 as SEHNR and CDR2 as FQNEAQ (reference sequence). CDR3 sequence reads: CASSPLAGGRNEQFF. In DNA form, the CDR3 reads TGTGCCAGCAGCCCTTTAGCGGGGGGGCGGAATGAGCAGTTCTTC.

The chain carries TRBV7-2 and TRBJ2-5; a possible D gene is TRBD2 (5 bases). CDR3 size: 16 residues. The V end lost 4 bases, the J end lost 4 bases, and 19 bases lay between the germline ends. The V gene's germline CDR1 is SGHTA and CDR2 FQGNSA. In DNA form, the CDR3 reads TGTGCCAGCAGCTCCCTTGTTTCTCGGGGAGCAGAGACCCAGTACTTC. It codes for CASSSLVSRGAETQYF. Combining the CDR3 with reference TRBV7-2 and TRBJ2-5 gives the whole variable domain GAGVSQSPSNKVTEKGKDVELRCDPISGHTALYWYRQSLGQGLEFLIYFQGNSAPDKSGLPSDRFSAERTGGSVSTLTIQRTQQEDSAVYLCASSSLVSRGAETQYFGPGTRLLVL.

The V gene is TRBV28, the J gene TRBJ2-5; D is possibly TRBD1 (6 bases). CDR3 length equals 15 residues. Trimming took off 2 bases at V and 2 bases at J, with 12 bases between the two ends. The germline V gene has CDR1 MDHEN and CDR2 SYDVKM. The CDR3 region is CASSLTTDRQETQYF. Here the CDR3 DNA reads TGTGCCAGCAGTTTAACAACGGACAGACAAGAGACCCAGTACTTC.